This T cell receptor (beta chain) was sequenced for a study of a mutant IDH1 vaccine in newly diagnosed glioma. CDR3 length: 16 residues. V shed 1 base, J shed 6 bases, and the junction held 8 bases outside the gene matches. Germline V gene data show CDR1 as SEHNR and CDR2 as FQNEAQ (reference sequence). For this clone: The antigen is undetermined.

Stated time point: week 5, during vaccination. Each dose of the vaccine consisted of 300 ug of mutant IDH1 20-mer peptide, with topical imiquimod. The method was immunoSEQ multiplex PCR; TCRdb's version includes in-frame clones alone and lacks a portion of them. The table shows 45,000 to 60,000 clones, with 78% occurring only once. The chain carries TRBV7-9 and TRBJ1-4; 7 bases agree with TRBD1. This material consisted of PBMCs, taken from a glioma patient whose treatment included an IDH1 peptide vaccine. This TCR was sampled from a man over 45 with glioma. This CDR3 is CASSLVTGRQYEKLFF. The CDR3, as DNA: TGTGCCAGCAGCTTAGTGACAGGGCGGCAATATGAAAAACTGTTTTTT.